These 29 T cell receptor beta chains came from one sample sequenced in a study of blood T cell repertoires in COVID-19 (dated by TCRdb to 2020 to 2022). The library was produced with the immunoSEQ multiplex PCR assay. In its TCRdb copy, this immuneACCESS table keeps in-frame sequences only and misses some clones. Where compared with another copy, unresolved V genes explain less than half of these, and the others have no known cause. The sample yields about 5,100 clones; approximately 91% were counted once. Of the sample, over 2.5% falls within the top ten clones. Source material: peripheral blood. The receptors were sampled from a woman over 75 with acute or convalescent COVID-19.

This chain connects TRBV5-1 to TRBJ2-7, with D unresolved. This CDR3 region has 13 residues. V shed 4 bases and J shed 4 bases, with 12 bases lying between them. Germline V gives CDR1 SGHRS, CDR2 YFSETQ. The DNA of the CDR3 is TGCGCCAGCAGCGTTCCCGGTGGTTACGAGCAGTACTTC. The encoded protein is CASSVPGGYEQYF.

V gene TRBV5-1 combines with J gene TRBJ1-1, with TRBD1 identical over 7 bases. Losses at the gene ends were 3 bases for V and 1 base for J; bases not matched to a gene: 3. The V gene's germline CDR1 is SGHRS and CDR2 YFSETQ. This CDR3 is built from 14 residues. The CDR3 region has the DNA TGCGCCAGCAGCTCGGGACAGCCGAACACTGAAGCTTTCTTT. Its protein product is CASSSGQPNTEAFF.

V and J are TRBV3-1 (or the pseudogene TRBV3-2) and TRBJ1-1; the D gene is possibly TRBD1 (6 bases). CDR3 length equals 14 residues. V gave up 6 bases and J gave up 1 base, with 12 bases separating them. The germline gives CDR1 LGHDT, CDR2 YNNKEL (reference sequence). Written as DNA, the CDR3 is TGTGCCAGCAGGGAAGGGGGTTGGAACACTGAAGCTTTCTTT. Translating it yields CASREGGWNTEAFF.

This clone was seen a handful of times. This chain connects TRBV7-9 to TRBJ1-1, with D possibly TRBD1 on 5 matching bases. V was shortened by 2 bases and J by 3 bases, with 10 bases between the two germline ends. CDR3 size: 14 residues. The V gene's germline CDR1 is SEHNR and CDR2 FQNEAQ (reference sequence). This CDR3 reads CASSLNWGDTEAFF. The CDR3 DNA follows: TGTGCCAGCAGCTTAAATTGGGGGGACACTGAAGCTTTCTTT.

The CDR3 sequence: CATSDGDQPQHF. The CDR3 coding sequence is TGTGCCACGTCAGACGGGGATCAGCCCCAGCATTTT. The rearrangement uses TRBV6-6 and TRBJ1-5; D gene unclear. Trimming pared 10 bases from V and 5 bases from J, leaving 12 bases between. There are 12 residues in the CDR3. Germline-derived CDR1 and CDR2 are MNHNY and SVGAGI (reference sequence).

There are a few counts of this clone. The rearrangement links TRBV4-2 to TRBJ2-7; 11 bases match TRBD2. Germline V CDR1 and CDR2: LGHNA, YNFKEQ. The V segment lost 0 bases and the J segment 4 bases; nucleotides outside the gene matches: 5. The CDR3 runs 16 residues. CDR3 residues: CASSQDWASGGYEQYF. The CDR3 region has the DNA TGTGCCAGCAGCCAAGATTGGGCTAGCGGGGGGTACGAGCAGTACTTC.

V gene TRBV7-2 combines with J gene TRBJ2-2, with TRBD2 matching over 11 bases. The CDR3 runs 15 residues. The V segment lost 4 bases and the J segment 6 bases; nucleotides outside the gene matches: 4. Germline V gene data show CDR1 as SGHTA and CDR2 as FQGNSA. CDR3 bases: TGTGCCAGCAGCTCCGGACTAGCGGGCGCCGGGGAGCTGTTTTTT. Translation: CASSSGLAGAGELFF. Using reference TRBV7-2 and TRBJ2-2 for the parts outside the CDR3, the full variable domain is GAGVSQSPSNKVTEKGKDVELRCDPISGHTALYWYRQSLGQGLEFLIYFQGNSAPDKSGLPSDRFSAERTGGSVSTLTIQRTQQEDSAVYLCASSSGLAGAGELFFGEGSRLTVL.

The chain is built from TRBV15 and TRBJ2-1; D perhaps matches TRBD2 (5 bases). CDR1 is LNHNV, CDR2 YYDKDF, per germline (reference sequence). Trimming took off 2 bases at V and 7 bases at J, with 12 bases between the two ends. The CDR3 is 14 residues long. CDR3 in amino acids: CATSRPNQRNEQFF. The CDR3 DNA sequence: TGTGCCACCAGCAGACCAAATCAGCGGAATGAGCAGTTCTTC.

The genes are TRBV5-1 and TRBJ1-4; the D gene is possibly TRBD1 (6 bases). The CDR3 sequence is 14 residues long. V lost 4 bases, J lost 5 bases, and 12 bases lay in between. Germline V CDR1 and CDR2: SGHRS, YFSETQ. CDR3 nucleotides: TGCGCCAGCAGCATAACTACAGGGAATGAAAAACTGTTTTTT. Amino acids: CASSITTGNEKLFF.

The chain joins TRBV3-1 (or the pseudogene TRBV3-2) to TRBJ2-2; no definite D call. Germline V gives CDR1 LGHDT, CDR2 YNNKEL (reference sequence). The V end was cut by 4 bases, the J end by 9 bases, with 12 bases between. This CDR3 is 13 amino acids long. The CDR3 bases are TGTGCCAGCAGCCGTTATATGGGCCGGGAGCTGTTTTTT. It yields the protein CASSRYMGRELFF.

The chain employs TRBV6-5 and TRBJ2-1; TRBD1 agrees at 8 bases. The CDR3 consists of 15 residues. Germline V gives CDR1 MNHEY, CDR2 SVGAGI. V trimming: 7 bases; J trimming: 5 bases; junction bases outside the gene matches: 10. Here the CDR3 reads CASTGDRGWDNEQFF. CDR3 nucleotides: TGTGCCAGCACCGGCGACAGGGGTTGGGACAATGAGCAGTTCTTC.

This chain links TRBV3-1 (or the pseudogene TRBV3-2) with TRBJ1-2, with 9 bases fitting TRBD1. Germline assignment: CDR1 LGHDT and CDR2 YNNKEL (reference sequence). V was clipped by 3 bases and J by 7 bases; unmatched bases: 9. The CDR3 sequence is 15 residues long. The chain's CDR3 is CASSHLPGQGGGYTF. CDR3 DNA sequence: TGTGCCAGCAGCCACCTCCCGGGACAGGGAGGTGGCTACACCTTC.

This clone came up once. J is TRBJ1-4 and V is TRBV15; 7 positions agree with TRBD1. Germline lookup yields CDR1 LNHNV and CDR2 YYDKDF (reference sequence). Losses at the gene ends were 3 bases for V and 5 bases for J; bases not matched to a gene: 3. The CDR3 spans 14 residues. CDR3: CATSRRGRNEKLFF. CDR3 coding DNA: TGTGCCACCAGCAGGAGGGGGCGCAATGAAAAACTGTTTTTT.

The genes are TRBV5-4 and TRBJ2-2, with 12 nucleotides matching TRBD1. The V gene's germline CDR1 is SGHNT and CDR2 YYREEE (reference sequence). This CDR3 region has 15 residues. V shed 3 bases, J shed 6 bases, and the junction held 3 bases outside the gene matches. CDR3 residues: CASSWGQGAAGELFF. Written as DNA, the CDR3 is TGTGCCAGCAGCTGGGGACAGGGGGCCGCCGGGGAGCTGTTTTTT.

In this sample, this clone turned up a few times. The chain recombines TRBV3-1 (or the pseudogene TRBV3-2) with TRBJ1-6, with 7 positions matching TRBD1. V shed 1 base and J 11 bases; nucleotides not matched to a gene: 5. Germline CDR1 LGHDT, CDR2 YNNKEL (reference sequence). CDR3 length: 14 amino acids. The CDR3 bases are TGTGCCAGCAGCCAAGCACGGGACAGCACACCCCTCCACTTT. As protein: CASSQARDSTPLHF.

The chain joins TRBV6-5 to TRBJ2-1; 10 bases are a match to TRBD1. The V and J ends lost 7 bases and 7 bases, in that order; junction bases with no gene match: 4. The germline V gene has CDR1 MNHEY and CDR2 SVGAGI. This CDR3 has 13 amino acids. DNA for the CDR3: TGTGCCAGCAAGTCGGGACAGGGGAATGAGCAGTTCTTC. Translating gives CASKSGQGNEQFF.

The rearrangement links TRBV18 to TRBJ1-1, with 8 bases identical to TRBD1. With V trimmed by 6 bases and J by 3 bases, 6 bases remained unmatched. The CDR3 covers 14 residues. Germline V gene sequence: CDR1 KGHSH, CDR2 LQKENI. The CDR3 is CASSPQGAHTEAFF. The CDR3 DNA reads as TGTGCCAGCTCCCCGCAGGGGGCTCACACTGAAGCTTTCTTT.

CDR3 nucleotides: TGTGCCAGCAGCGCCGGACCCAGGGCGGGAGAGCAGTACTTC. Translating gives CASSAGPRAGEQYF. The gene calls are TRBV5-5 and TRBJ2-7; D might be TRBD2 (6 bases). Germline assignment: CDR1 SGHKS and CDR2 YYEKEE (reference sequence). This CDR3 is 14 amino acids long. The ends were cut back, 4 bases at V and 7 bases at J, with 18 bases in the middle.

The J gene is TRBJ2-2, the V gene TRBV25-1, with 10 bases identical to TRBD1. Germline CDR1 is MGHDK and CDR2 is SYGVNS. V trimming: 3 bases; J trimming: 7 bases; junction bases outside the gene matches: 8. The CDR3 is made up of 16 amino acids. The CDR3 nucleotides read TGTGCCAGCAGTGATTCCGGGACAGGGGACGTCGGGGAGCTGTTTTTT. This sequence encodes CASSDSGTGDVGELFF.

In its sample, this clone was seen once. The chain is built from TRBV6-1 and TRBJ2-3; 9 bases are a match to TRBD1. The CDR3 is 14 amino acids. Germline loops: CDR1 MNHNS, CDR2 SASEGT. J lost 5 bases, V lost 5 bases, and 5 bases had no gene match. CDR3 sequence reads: CASSSQGAEDTQYF. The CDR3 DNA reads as TGTGCCAGCAGTTCACAGGGGGCCGAAGATACGCAGTATTTT.

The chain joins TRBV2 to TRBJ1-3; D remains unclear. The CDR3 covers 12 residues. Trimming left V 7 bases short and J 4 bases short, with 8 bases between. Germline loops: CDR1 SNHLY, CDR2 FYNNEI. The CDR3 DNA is TGTGCCAGCATCCAGACAGGAAACACCATATATTTT. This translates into CASIQTGNTIYF.

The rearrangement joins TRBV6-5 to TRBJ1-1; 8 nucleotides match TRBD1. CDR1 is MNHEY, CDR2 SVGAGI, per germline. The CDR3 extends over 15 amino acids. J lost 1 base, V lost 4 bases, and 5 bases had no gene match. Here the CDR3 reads CASSSWTGQNTEAFF. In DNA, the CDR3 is TGTGCCAGCAGTTCCTGGACAGGGCAGAACACTGAAGCTTTCTTT.

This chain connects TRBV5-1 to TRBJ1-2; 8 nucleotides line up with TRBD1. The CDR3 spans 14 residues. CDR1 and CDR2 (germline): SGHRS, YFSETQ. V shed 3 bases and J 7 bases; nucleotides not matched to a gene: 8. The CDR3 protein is CASSSGDRGFGYTF. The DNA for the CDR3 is TGCGCCAGCAGCTCGGGCGACAGGGGCTTTGGCTACACCTTC.

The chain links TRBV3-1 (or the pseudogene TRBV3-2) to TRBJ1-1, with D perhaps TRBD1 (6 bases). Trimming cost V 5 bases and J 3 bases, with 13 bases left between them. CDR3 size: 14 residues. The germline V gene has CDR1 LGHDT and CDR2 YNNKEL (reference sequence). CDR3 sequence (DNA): TGTGCCAGCAGCGGGAGGGGGGGATACACTGAAGCTTTCTTT. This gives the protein CASSGRGGYTEAFF.

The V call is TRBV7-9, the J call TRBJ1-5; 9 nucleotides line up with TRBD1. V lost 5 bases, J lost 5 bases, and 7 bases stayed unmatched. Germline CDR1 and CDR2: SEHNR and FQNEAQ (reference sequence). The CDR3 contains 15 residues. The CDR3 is CASSRTGAGDQPQHF. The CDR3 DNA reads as TGTGCCAGCAGCCGGACAGGGGCTGGGGATCAGCCCCAGCATTTT.

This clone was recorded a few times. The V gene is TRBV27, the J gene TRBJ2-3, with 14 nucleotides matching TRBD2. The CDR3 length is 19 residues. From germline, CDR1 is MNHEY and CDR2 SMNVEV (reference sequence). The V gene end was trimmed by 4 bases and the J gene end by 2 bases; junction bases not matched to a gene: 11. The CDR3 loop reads CASSSPGTSGGETTDTQYF. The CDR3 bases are TGTGCCAGCAGTTCACCCGGGACTAGCGGGGGAGAAACCACAGATACGCAGTATTTT.

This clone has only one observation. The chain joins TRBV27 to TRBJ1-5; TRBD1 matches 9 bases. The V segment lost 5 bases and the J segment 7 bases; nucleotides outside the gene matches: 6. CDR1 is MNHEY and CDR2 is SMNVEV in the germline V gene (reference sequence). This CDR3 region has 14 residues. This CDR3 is CASSPGQGGQPQHF. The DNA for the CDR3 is TGTGCCAGCAGTCCGGGACAGGGTGGACAGCCCCAGCATTTT.

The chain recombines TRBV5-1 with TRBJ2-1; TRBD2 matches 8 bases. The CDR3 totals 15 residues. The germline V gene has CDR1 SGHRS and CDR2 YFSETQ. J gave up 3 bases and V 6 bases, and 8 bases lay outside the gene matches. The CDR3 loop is CASIGGGPLYNEQFF. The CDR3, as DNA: TGCGCCAGCATCGGGGGGGGTCCCCTCTACAATGAGCAGTTCTTC.

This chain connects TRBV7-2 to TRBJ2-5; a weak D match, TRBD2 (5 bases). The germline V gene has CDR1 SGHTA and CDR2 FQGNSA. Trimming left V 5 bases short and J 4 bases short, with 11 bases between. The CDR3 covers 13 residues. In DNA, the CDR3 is TGTGCCAGCAGCCGAGGACTGGGAGAGACCCAGTACTTC. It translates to CASSRGLGETQYF.